The text below deals with one TCR beta chain. This entry is derived from a study of blood T cell repertoires in COVID-19. Study background: The United States, Italy and Spain supplied acute and convalescent COVID-19 samples. Sources were T cells, B-cell-depleted T cells, or PBMCs; the material itself was cDNA or gDNA.

In the authors' methods: It was from reference gene primer amplification that nucleated cell counts were estimated. Some clones are missing from TCRdb's copy, which holds only in-frame ones; the method was immunoSEQ multiplex PCR. V and J calls and clone size are copied from that table; D and trimming were computed from the DNA. The profile shows 85,000 to 110,000 clones, roughly 87% of them singletons. Germline loops: CDR1 ENHRY, CDR2 SYGVKD. This CDR3 has 13 residues. The ends were cut back, 3 bases at V and 2 bases at J, with 8 bases in the middle. This receptor was taken from a woman older than 75 in a cohort sampled during active COVID-19. The rearrangement joins TRBV10-3 to TRBJ2-7; no definite D call. The sequenced sample was peripheral blood. The DNA of the CDR3 is TGTGCCATCAGTGAAGGCAGGCCCTACGAGCAGTACTTC. It codes for CAISEGRPYEQYF.